The source of this T cell receptor (beta chain) is a study of T cell repertoires in cytomegalovirus infection. TCRdb called the reads again in MiXCR, with one record for every CDR3 protein. The table shows about 920,000 distinct CDR3 sequences, with roughly 30% occurring only once. The study, taken as a whole, reports: The study found HLA-C-restricted CMV-specific TCR beta clonotypes dominating the ex vivo response.

The CDR3 consists of 17 residues. The V and J ends lost 0 bases and 1 base, in that order; junction bases with no gene match: 7. Germline V gene sequence: CDR1 SGHDT, CDR2 YYEEEE. In its sample, this clonotype was seen a few times. What it recognizes is unknown. The material was cultured CD8+ T cells from PBMCs, obtained from culture after CMV antigen stimulation. The V gene is TRBV5-6, the J gene TRBJ1-5, with TRBD1 matching over 7 bases. The sequence was collected from a human donor in good health (CMV status not recorded). Some clones in this sample may be carry-over from other donors' samples. The CDR3 reads CASSLGATGRSNQPQHF. CDR3 nucleotides: TGTGCCAGCAGCTTGGGTGCGACAGGGAGAAGCAATCAGCCCCAGCATTTT.